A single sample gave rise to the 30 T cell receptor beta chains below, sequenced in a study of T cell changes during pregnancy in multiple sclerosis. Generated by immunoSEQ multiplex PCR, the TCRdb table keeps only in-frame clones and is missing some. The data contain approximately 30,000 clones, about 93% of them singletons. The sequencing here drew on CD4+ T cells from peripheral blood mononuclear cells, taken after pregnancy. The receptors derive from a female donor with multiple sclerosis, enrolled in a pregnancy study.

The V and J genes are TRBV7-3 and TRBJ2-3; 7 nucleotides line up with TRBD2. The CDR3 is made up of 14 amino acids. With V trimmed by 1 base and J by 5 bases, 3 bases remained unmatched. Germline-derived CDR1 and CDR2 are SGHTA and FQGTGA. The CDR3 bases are TGTGCCAGCAGCTTAAGGGGGGAGGGAGATACGCAGTATTTT. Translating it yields CASSLRGEGDTQYF.

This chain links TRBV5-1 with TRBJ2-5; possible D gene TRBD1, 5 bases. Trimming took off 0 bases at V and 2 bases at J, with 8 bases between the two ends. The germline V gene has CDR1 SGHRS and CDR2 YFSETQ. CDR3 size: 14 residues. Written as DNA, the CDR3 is TGCGCCAGCAGCTTGGCCACAGGTCAAGAGACCCAGTACTTC. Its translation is CASSLATGQETQYF.

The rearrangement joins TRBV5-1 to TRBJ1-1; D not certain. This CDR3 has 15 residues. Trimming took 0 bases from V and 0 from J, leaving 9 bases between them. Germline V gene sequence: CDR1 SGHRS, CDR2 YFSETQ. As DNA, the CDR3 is TGCGCCAGCAGCTTGGGGGCAGGCTTGAACACTGAAGCTTTCTTT. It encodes CASSLGAGLNTEAFF.

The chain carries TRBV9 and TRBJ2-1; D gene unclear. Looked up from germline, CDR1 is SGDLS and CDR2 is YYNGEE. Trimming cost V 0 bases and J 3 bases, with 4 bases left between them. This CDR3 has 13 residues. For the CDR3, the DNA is TGTGCCAGCAGCGTAGCTCTCTACAATGAGCAGTTCTTC. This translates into CASSVALYNEQFF.

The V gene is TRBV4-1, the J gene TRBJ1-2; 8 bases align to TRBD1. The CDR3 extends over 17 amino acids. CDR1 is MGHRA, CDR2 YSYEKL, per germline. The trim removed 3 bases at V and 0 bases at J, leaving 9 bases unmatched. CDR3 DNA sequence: TGCGCCAGCAGCCATGGGGGGGACAGGCTTTCTAACTATGGCTACACCTTC. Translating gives CASSHGGDRLSNYGYTF.

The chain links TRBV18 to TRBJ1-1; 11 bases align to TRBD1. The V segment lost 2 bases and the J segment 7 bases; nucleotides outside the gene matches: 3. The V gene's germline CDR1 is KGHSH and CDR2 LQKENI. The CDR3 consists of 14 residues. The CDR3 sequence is CASSPMGQGDEAFF. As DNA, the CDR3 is TGTGCCAGCTCACCAATGGGACAGGGGGATGAAGCTTTCTTT.

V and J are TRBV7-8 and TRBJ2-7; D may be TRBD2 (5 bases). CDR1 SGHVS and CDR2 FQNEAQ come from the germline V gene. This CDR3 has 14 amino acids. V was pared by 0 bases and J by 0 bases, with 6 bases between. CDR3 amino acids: CASSLARGSYEQYF. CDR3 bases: TGTGCCAGCAGCTTAGCTCGGGGCTCCTACGAGCAGTACTTC.

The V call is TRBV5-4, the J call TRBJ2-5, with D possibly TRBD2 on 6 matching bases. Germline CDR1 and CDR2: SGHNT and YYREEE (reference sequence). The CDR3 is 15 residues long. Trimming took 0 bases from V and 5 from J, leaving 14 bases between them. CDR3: CASSLAEGFVETQYF. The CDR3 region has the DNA TGTGCCAGCAGCTTGGCGGAGGGATTTGTGGAGACCCAGTACTTC.

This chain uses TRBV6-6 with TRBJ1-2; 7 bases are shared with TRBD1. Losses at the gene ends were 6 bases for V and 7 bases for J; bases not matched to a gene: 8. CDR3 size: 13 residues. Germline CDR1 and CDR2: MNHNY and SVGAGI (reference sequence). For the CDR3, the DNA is TGTGCCAGCAGACCCGACAGGGTTTTTGGCTACACCTTC. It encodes CASRPDRVFGYTF.

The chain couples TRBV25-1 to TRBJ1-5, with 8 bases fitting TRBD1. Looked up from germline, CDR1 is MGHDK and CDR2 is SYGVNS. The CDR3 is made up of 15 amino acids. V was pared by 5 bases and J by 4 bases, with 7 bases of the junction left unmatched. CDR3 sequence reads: CASSPWTGPNQPQHF. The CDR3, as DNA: TGTGCCAGCAGTCCATGGACAGGGCCAAATCAGCCCCAGCATTTT.

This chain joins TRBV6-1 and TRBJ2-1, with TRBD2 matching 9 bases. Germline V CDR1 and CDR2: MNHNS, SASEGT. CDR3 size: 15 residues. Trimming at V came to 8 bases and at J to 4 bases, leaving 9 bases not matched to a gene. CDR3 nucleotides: TGTGCCAGCCTCGGCGCTAGCGGGATTTACAATGAGCAGTTCTTC. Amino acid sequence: CASLGASGIYNEQFF.

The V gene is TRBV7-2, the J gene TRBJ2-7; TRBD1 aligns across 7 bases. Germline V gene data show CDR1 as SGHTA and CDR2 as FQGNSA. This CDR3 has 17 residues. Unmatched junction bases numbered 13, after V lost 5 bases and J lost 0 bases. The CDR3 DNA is TGTGCCAGCAGCCTCGGGACAGCCGTACTTAGCTCCTACGAGCAGTACTTC. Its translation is CASSLGTAVLSSYEQYF.

The CDR3 DNA is TGTGCCAGCAGTGAACTGGTGGGGGCATCAGATACGCAGTATTTT. It is translated as CASSELVGASDTQYF. The rearrangement joins TRBV2 to TRBJ2-3; possibly TRBD1 for D (6 bases). Germline V lookup: CDR1 SNHLY, CDR2 FYNNEI. The CDR3 is 15 amino acids. V lost 2 bases to trimming and J lost 4 bases, with 13 bases between them.

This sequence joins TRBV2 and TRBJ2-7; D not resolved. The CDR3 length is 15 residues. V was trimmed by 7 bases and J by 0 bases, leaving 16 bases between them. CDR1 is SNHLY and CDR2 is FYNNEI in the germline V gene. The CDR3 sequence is CASTLEAPSSYEQYF. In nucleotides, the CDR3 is TGTGCCAGCACCCTAGAGGCACCGAGCTCCTACGAGCAGTACTTC.

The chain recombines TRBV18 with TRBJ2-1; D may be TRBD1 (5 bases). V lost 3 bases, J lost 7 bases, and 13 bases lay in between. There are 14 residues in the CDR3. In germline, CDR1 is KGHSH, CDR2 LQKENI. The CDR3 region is CASSPTDTLNEQFF. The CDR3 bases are TGTGCCAGCTCACCTACGGACACATTGAATGAGCAGTTCTTC.

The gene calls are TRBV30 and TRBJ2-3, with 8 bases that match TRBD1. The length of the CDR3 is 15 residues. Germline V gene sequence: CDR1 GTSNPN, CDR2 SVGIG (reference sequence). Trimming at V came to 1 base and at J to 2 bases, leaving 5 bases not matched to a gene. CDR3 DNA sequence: TGTGCCTGGAGTGACAGGGGGTGGTACACAGATACGCAGTATTTT. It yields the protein CAWSDRGWYTDTQYF.

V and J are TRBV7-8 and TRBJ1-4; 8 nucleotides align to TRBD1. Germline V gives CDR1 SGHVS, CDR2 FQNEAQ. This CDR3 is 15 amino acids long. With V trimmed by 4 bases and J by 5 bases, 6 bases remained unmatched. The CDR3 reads CASSSKRDRNEKLFF. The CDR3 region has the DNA TGTGCCAGCAGCTCAAAAAGGGACAGGAATGAAAAACTGTTTTTT.

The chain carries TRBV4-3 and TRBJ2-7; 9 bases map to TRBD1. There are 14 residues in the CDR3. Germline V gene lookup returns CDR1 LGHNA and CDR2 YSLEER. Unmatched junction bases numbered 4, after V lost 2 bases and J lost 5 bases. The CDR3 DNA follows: TGCGCCAGCAGCCAACGGACAGGGGACGACGAGCAGTACTTC. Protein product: CASSQRTGDDEQYF.

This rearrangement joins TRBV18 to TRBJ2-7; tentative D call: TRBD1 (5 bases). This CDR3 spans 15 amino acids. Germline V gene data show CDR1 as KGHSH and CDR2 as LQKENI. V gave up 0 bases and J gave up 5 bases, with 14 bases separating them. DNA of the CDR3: TGTGCCAGCTCACCACCGTACGGCCAAGGGGACGAGCAGTACTTC. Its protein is CASSPPYGQGDEQYF.

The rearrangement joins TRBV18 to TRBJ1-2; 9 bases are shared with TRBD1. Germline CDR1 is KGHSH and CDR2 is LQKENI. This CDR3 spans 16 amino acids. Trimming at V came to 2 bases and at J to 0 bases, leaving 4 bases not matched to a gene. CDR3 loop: CASSPGTGRSNYGYTF. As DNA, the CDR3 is TGTGCCAGCTCACCAGGGACAGGGCGGTCTAACTATGGCTACACCTTC.

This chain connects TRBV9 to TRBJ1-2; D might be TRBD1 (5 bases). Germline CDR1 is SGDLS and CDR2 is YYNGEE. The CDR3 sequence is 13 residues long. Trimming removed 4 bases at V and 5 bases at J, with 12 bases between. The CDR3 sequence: CASSQDTVYGYTF. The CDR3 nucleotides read TGTGCCAGCAGCCAGGACACGGTATATGGCTACACCTTC.

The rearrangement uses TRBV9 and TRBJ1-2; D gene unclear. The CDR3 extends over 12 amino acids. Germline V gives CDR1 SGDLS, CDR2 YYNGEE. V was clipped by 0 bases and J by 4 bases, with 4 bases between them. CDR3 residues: CASSVVSYGYTF. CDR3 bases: TGTGCCAGCAGCGTAGTATCCTATGGCTACACCTTC.

CDR3 residues: CASGPREAYEQYF. The DNA for the CDR3 is TGTGCCAGCGGCCCCCGGGAGGCCTACGAGCAGTACTTC. This rearrangement joins TRBV6-5 to TRBJ2-7; 7 bases agree with TRBD2. Germline trimming cut 8 bases from V and 2 bases from J; bases unmatched to any gene: 6. This CDR3 is 13 amino acids long. Germline assignment: CDR1 MNHEY and CDR2 SVGAGI.

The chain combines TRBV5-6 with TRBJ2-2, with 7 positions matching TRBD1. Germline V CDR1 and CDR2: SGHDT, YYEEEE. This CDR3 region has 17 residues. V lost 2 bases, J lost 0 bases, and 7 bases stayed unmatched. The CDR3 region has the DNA TGTGCCAGCAGCTTAGCCGTGACAGGGACGAACACCGGGGAGCTGTTTTTT. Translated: CASSLAVTGTNTGELFF.

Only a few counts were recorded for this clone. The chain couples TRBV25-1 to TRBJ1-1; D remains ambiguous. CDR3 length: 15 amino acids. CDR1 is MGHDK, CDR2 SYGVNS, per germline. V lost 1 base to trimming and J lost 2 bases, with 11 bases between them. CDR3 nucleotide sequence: TGTGCCAGCAGTGAATCTATTACTATAAACACTGAAGCTTTCTTT. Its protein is CASSESITINTEAFF.

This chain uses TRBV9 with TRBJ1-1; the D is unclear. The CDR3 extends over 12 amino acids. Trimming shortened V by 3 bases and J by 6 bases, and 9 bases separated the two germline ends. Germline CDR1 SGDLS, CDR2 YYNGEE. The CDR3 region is CASSEQKAEAFF. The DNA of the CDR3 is TGTGCCAGCAGCGAACAGAAGGCTGAAGCTTTCTTT.

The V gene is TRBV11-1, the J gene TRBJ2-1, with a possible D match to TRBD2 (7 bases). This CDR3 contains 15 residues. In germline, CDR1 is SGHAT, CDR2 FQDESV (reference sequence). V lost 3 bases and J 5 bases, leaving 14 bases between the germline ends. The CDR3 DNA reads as TGTGCCAGCAGCTTGAAGGGGGGGAGGGACAATGAGCAGTTCTTC. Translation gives CASSLKGGRDNEQFF.

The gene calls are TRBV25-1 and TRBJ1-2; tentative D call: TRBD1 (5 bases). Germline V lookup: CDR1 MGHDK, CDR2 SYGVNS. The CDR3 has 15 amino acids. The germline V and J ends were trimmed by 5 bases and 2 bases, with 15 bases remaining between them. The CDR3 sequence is CASSNPRQSNYGYTF. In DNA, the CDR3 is TGTGCCAGCAGTAATCCGAGACAGTCCAACTATGGCTACACCTTC.

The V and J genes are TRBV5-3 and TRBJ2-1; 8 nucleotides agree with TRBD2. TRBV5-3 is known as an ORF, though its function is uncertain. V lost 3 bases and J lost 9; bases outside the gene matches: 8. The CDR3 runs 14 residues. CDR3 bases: TGTGCCAGAAGCTCCCTTTCGGCGGGGGGTGAGCAGTTCTTC. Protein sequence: CARSSLSAGGEQFF.

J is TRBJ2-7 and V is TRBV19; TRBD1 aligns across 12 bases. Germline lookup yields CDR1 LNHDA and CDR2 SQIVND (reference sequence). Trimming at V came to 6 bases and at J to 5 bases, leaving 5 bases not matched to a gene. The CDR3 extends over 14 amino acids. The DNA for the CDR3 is TGTGCCAGTAGAGGGACAGGGGGCATCCACGAGCAGTACTTC. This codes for CASRGTGGIHEQYF.